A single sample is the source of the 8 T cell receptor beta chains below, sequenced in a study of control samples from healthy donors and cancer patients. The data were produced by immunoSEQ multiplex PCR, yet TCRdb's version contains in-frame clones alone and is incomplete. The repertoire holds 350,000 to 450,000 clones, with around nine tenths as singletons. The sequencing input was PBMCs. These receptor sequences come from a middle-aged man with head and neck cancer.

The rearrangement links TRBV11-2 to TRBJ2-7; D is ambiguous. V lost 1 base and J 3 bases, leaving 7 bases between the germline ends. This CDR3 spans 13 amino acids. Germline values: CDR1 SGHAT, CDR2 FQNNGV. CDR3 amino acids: CASSLVGYYEQYF. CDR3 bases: TGTGCCAGCAGCTTAGTTGGCTACTACGAGCAGTACTTC.

In DNA form, the CDR3 reads TGTGCCAGCAGTTTAGAGGGTTATGCTGAAGCTTTCTTT. Encoded protein: CASSLEGYAEAFF. The chain has TRBV12-3 or TRBV12-4 and TRBJ1-1; D uncertain. V was shortened by 1 base and J by 6 bases, with 9 bases between the two germline ends. CDR3 length: 13 amino acids.

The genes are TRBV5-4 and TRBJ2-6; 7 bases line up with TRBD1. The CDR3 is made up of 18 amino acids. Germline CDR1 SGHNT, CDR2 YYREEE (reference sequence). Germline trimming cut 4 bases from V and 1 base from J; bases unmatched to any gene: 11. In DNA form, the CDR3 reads TGTGCCAGCAGCCTGGGGGCGAGACAGGGTTCTGGGGCCAACGTCCTGACTTTC. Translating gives CASSLGARQGSGANVLTF.

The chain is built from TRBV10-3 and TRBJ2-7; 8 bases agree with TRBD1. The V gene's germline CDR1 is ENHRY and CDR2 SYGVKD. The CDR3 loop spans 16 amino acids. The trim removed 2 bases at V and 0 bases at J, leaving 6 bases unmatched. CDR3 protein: CAISEPRTGSSYEQYF. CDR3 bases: TGTGCCATCAGTGAGCCACGGACAGGGAGCTCCTACGAGCAGTACTTC.

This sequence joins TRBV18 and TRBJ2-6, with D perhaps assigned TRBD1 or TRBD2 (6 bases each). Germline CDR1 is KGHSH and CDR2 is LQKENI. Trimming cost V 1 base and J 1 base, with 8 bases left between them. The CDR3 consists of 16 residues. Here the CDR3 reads CASSPRGASGANVLTF. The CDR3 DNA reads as TGTGCCAGCTCACCACGGGGGGCTTCTGGGGCCAACGTCCTGACTTTC.

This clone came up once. For the CDR3, the DNA is TGTGCCAGTAGTATAGTCCATCCTGGGACAGGGGCAGATACGCAGTATTTT. Its translation: CASSIVHPGTGADTQYF. The J gene is TRBJ2-3, the V gene TRBV19; 10 bases are shared with TRBD1. The germline V gene encodes CDR1 LNHDA and CDR2 SQIVND (reference sequence). The CDR3 has 17 residues. V lost 1 base, J lost 4 bases, and 8 bases stayed unmatched.

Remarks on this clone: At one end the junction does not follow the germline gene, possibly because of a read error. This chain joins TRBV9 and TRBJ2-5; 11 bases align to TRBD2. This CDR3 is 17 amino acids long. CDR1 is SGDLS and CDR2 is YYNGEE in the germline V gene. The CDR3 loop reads CASSVESSGRSWEIQYF. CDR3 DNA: TGTGCCAGCAGCGTAGAGTCTAGCGGGAGGTCCTGGGAGATCCAGTACTTC.

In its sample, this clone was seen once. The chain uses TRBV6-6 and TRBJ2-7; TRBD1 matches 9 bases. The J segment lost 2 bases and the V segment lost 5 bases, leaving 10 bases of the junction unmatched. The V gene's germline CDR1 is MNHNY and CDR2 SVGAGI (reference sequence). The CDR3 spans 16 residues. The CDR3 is CASSPAGGQGPYEQYF. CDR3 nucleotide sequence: TGTGCCAGCAGTCCAGCCGGGGGACAGGGACCCTACGAGCAGTACTTC.